This T cell receptor (beta chain) was retrieved from a study of control samples from healthy donors and cancer patients. Clones were sequenced by immunoSEQ multiplex PCR, and TCRdb holds only the in-frame ones, with some missing. The data contain 70,000 to 85,000 clones, around 84% of them seen just once; the ten biggest clones take up approximately 10%. V was pared by 6 bases and J by 4 bases, with 12 bases of the junction left unmatched. This CDR3 comprises 17 residues. Germline lookup yields CDR1 WSHSY and CDR2 SAAADI. The sequenced material came from PBMCs. The source of this sequence is a man aged 55-75 years with head and neck cancer. The chain couples TRBV10-2 to TRBJ2-1; 10 bases are shared with TRBD2. CDR3 loop: CASRASQAAGGYNEQFF. DNA of the CDR3: TGCGCCAGCAGAGCGAGTCAGGCAGCGGGAGGGTACAATGAGCAGTTCTTC.